This passage covers 32 T cell receptor beta chains from one sample sequenced in a study of patients and donors after allogeneic stem cell transplantation (TCRdb year 2020). Library generation was performed with RT-PCR. These reads were obtained on a NextSeq 550. TCRdb reworked the public reads: Q25 trimming with fastp, MiXCR clone assembly, productive beta chains retained. A single entry per CDR3 protein holds the most common genes and DNA from its merged rows. The table for this sample lists approximately 31,000 distinct CDR3 sequences; 35% to 40% of them were counted only once. The ten biggest clones cover 76% of the sample. Sequenced material: blood, either unsorted or a sorted T cell fraction (not recorded which). These receptors all stem from a human donor who was either an allogeneic HSCT recipient or a stem cell or donor lymphocyte infusion donor (not recorded which). It is not recorded whose cells these are; they may come from a transplant donor.

J is TRBJ2-5 and V is TRBV11-2, with a weak D call TRBD1 (5 bases). This CDR3 spans 14 amino acids. Germline V gives CDR1 SGHAT, CDR2 FQNNGV. V was trimmed by 3 bases and J by 6 bases, leaving 14 bases between them. The chain's CDR3 is CASSFGSGWQTQYF. CDR3 sequence (DNA): TGTGCCAGCAGCTTCGGATCAGGGTGGCAGACCCAGTACTTC.

A few counts support this clonotype. A much larger clone differs by one base, so this may be a read error. The rearrangement uses TRBV12-3 or TRBV12-4 and TRBJ1-1, with D possibly matching TRBD1 (6 bases). V lost 5 bases to trimming and J lost 11 bases, with 12 bases between them. This CDR3 comprises 11 residues. The CDR3 loop is CASSRQAPAFF. The CDR3 DNA reads as TGTGCCAGCAGTAGACAGGCACCCGCTTTCTTT.

The chain couples TRBV3-1 to TRBJ2-1, with 8 bases fitting TRBD2. This CDR3 region has 15 residues. Trimming cost V 4 bases and J 10 bases; bases outside gene matches: 12. Germline CDR1 is LGHDT and CDR2 is YNNKEL (reference sequence). In DNA, the CDR3 is TGTGCCAGCAGCCCACCTCCGGGAGGGCCTCTCGAGCAGTTCTTC. Translated, it gives CASSPPPGGPLEQFF.

This clonotype turned up a few times. The chain joins TRBV6-5 to TRBJ2-1; TRBD1 is a possible D gene (5 bases). In germline, CDR1 is MNHEY, CDR2 SVGAGI. This CDR3 region has 16 residues. The ends were cut back, 6 bases at V and 6 bases at J, with 21 bases in the middle. CDR3 coding DNA: TGTGCCAGCAGCACCACCCAGGGCTCCCTTGGCAATGAGCAGTTCTTC. It encodes CASSTTQGSLGNEQFF.

The chain carries TRBV29-1 and TRBJ1-2; D remains unclear. The V and J ends lost 3 bases and 8 bases respectively, with 10 bases between them. CDR1 is SQVTM, CDR2 ANQGSEA, per germline. This CDR3 has 11 amino acids. The CDR3 here is CSVDGLWGYTF. The CDR3 DNA sequence: TGCAGCGTTGACGGGCTGTGGGGCTACACCTTC.

This clonotype was counted ten times or more. The V gene is TRBV29-1, the J gene TRBJ2-5; TRBD2 matches at 10 bases. The V gene's germline CDR1 is SQVTM and CDR2 ANQGSEA. J gave up 4 bases and V 7 bases, and 3 bases lay outside the gene matches. The length of the CDR3 is 12 residues. The CDR3 reads CSARTSGETQYF. CDR3 DNA sequence: TGCAGCGCCCGGACTAGCGGAGAGACCCAGTACTTC.

On this clonotype: The junction departs from the called germline gene at one end, perhaps through a read error. The gene calls are TRBV27 and TRBJ2-1, with 10 positions matching TRBD1. Germline V CDR1 and CDR2: MNHEY, SMNVEV (reference sequence). The CDR3 is 17 amino acids. Written as DNA, the CDR3 is TGTGCCAGCAGTCCACATCTGCCCGGGACAGGGGACAATGTGCAGTTCTTC. This encodes CASSPHLPGTGDNVQFF.

The chain recombines TRBV4-3 with TRBJ1-1; D possibly corresponds to TRBD1 (6 bases). The CDR3 loop spans 17 amino acids. Germline assignment: CDR1 LGHNA and CDR2 YSLEER. V was shortened by 3 bases and J by 5 bases, with 22 bases between the two germline ends. CDR3 residues: CASSHPSDGGLGTEAFF. CDR3 DNA sequence: TGCGCCAGCAGCCATCCCTCGGACGGGGGGCTGGGAACTGAAGCTTTCTTT.

J is TRBJ1-2 and V is TRBV5-6; D not resolved. The length of the CDR3 is 13 residues. With 4 bases removed from V and 8 bases from J, the gap between germline ends came to 15 bases. The germline CDR1 and CDR2 sequences are SGHDT and YYEEEE. The CDR3 region is CASSRWPLEGYTF. The CDR3 bases are TGTGCCAGCAGCCGATGGCCCCTGGAGGGCTACACCTTC. Drawing the rest from reference TRBV5-6 and TRBJ1-2, the complete variable domain is DAGVTQSPTHLIKTRGQQVTLRCSPKSGHDTVSWYQQALGQGPQFIFQYYEEEERQRGNFPDRFSGHQFPNYSSELNVNALLLGDSALYLCASSRWPLEGYTFGSGTRLTVV.

The chain joins TRBV5-1 to TRBJ2-1, with D possibly matching TRBD2 (5 bases). The CDR3 has 14 residues. CDR1 and CDR2 from the germline V gene are SGHRS and YFSETQ. V lost 1 base to trimming and J lost 5 bases, with 10 bases between them. CDR3 sequence (DNA): TGCGCCAGCAGCTTGAGGCTAGCCGACAATGAGCAGTTCTTC. Translation: CASSLRLADNEQFF.

The chain couples TRBV6-1 to TRBJ2-3, with 8 positions matching TRBD1. V gave up 5 bases and J gave up 4 bases; unmatched junction bases: 11. The CDR3 covers 16 residues. Germline CDR1 reads MNHNS; CDR2 reads SASEGT. The CDR3 DNA sequence: TGTGCCAGCAGTCTCCAGGGGGCGCATCGAGCAGATACGCAGTATTTT. Translated: CASSLQGAHRADTQYF.

In its sample, this clonotype was seen a few times. The chain joins TRBV15 to TRBJ1-4; unclear D gene. This CDR3 is built from 15 residues. CDR1 is LNHNV and CDR2 is YYDKDF in the germline V gene (reference sequence). Trimming pared 3 bases from V and 10 bases from J, leaving 18 bases between. The CDR3 spells CATSRPQAPLRKLFF. The CDR3 region has the DNA TGTGCCACCAGCAGGCCCCAGGCTCCCCTTAGAAAACTGTTTTTT.

The chain employs TRBV28 and TRBJ1-1; D is unresolved. CDR1 MDHEN and CDR2 SYDVKM come from the germline V gene. V was cut by 2 bases and J by 4 bases, with 14 bases left in between. The CDR3 has 15 residues. CDR3 sequence (DNA): TGTGCCAGCAGTTTAATTCAAGAACACTTCACTGAAGCTTTCTTT. It encodes CASSLIQEHFTEAFF.

The genes are TRBV5-1 and TRBJ2-2, with a possible D match to TRBD1 (6 bases). Deletions cut 4 bases from V and 2 bases from J, with 12 bases between. The germline V gene encodes CDR1 SGHRS and CDR2 YFSETQ. The CDR3 runs 15 residues. This CDR3 is CASSPGQFNTGELFF. The CDR3 nucleotides are TGCGCCAGCAGCCCCGGACAGTTTAACACCGGGGAGCTGTTTTTT.

The rearrangement links TRBV4-3 to TRBJ2-5, with TRBD1 matching 9 bases. The junction had 3 bases not matched to a gene; V was cut back by 0 bases and J by 1 base. Germline CDR1 and CDR2: LGHNA and YSLEER. The CDR3 is made up of 16 amino acids. Here the CDR3 DNA reads TGCGCCAGCAGCCAAGAGGACAGGGGAATCCAAGAGACCCAGTACTTC. Translation gives CASSQEDRGIQETQYF.

The V call is TRBV2, the J call TRBJ1-4; D gene ambiguous. The CDR3 is 14 residues long. Trimming pared 1 base from V and 5 bases from J, leaving 8 bases between. CDR1 and CDR2 from the germline V gene are SNHLY and FYNNEI. The CDR3 DNA follows: TGTGCCAGCAGTGAAGGTCAGATAAATGAAAAACTGTTTTTT. Its translation is CASSEGQINEKLFF.

V is TRBV24-1 and J is TRBJ1-2, with 7 positions matching TRBD1. Germline loops: CDR1 KGHDR, CDR2 SFDVKD. This CDR3 is built from 12 residues. Trimming at V came to 4 bases and at J to 7 bases, leaving 2 bases not matched to a gene. CDR3 amino acids: CATSEAGGGYTF. The CDR3 DNA reads as TGTGCCACCAGTGAGGCAGGGGGTGGCTACACCTTC.

DNA for the CDR3: TGTGCCACAAGCCTGGGTTGGGATGGCTACACCTTC. It is translated as CATSLGWDGYTF. The J gene is TRBJ1-2, the V gene TRBV2, with no clear D. Germline loops: CDR1 SNHLY, CDR2 FYNNEI. The V end was cut by 10 bases, the J end by 6 bases, with 15 bases between. The CDR3 extends over 12 amino acids. Full variable domain (outside the CDR3, taken from reference TRBV2 and TRBJ1-2): EPEVTQTPSHQVTQMGQEVILRCVPISNHLYFYWYRQILGQKVEFLVSFYNNEISEKSEIFDDQFSVERPDGSNFTLKIRSTKLEDSAMYFCATSLGWDGYTFGSGTRLTVV.

This clonotype was seen more than once but under ten times. The rearrangement links TRBV4-2 to TRBJ2-1, with TRBD2 matching 10 bases. The germline V gene encodes CDR1 LGHNA and CDR2 YNFKEQ. This CDR3 region has 20 residues. Trimming removed 0 bases from V and 0 bases from J; junction bases left unmatched: 11. In DNA, the CDR3 is TGTGCCAGCAGCCAAGATTTTATCCCTAGCGGGAGTATCTCCTACAATGAGCAGTTCTTC. It translates to CASSQDFIPSGSISYNEQFF.

The chain has TRBV20-1 and TRBJ2-3, with a tentative D call TRBD1 (5 bases). Germline assignment: CDR1 DFQATT and CDR2 SNEGSKA (reference sequence). V lost 1 base and J 3 bases, leaving 14 bases between the germline ends. The CDR3 has 15 amino acids. The CDR3 protein is CSARGSTGATDTQYF. In DNA form, the CDR3 reads TGCAGTGCTAGAGGTAGTACAGGAGCAACAGATACGCAGTATTTT.

This clonotype was found a few times. The chain uses TRBV13 and TRBJ1-2; possible D gene TRBD1, 5 bases. V gave up 4 bases and J gave up 8 bases, with 23 bases separating them. Per germline, CDR1 PRHDT and CDR2 FYEKMQ (reference sequence). The CDR3 is 16 residues long. The CDR3 loop reads CASSSQDYWGREGYTF. The CDR3 nucleotides are TGTGCCAGCAGCTCACAAGATTACTGGGGACGTGAGGGCTACACCTTC.

The chain is built from TRBV6-5 and TRBJ1-2, with 7 bases aligning to TRBD1. J lost 2 bases, V lost 5 bases, and 5 bases had no gene match. The CDR3 has 14 amino acids. The V gene's germline CDR1 is MNHEY and CDR2 SVGAGI. Here the CDR3 reads CASSITGANYGYTF. CDR3 in DNA: TGTGCCAGCAGTATTACAGGGGCGAACTATGGCTACACCTTC.

This clonotype was counted at least ten times. The chain uses TRBV12-3 or TRBV12-4 and TRBJ1-5; 7 nucleotides match TRBD1. J was trimmed by 6 bases and V by 5 bases; bases with no gene match: 13. CDR3 length: 16 amino acids. The CDR3 DNA reads TGTGCCAGCAGTCTTGCGGGACAGCCGAGGAGTCAGCCCCAGCATTTT. Translating gives CASSLAGQPRSQPQHF.

The rearrangement uses TRBV24-1 and TRBJ2-2; D call uncertain. The length of the CDR3 is 11 residues. Trimming took off 8 bases at V and 6 bases at J, with 6 bases between the two ends. CDR1 is KGHDR and CDR2 is SFDVKD in the germline V gene. CDR3 DNA: TGTGCCACCACGTTATCCGGGGAGCTGTTTTTT. Protein product: CATTLSGELFF.

The genes are TRBV7-9 and TRBJ2-4; a possible D gene is TRBD1 (5 bases). V was trimmed by 3 bases and J by 0 bases, leaving 15 bases between them. Germline V CDR1 and CDR2: SEHNR, FQNEAQ (reference sequence). The CDR3 has 17 amino acids. The CDR3 sequence: CASSFATDRLAKNIQYF. The CDR3 bases are TGTGCCAGCAGCTTCGCGACAGACCGTTTAGCCAAAAACATTCAGTACTTC.

This clonotype has only a few counts. J is TRBJ1-2 and V is TRBV10-3; 7 nucleotides agree with TRBD1. Unmatched junction bases numbered 3, after V lost 6 bases and J lost 2 bases. This CDR3 contains 13 residues. CDR1 is ENHRY, CDR2 SYGVKD, per germline. The CDR3 protein is CAIRGDSNYGYTF. The DNA of the CDR3 is TGTGCCATCAGGGGGGACAGCAACTATGGCTACACCTTC.

The genes are TRBV2 and TRBJ2-3; 8 nucleotides agree with TRBD1. This CDR3 is built from 16 residues. With 8 bases clipped from V and 0 bases from J, the junction kept 10 bases outside the gene matches. The germline CDR1 and CDR2 sequences are SNHLY and FYNNEI. CDR3 bases: TGTGCCAGCCCCCCGGACAGGGTTGGTAGCACAGATACGCAGTATTTT. It specifies CASPPDRVGSTDTQYF.

Ten or more counts support this clonotype. V usage is TRBV6-5 and J usage is TRBJ1-3; no reliable D call. Germline CDR1 is MNHEY and CDR2 is SVGAGI. The CDR3 length is 16 residues. V shed 6 bases and J shed 0 bases, with 15 bases lying between them. This chain's CDR3 is CASSYAGLDSGNTIYF. CDR3 nucleotides: TGTGCCAGCAGCTACGCGGGCCTTGACTCTGGAAACACCATATATTTT.

J is TRBJ2-3 and V is TRBV4-1; 8 bases are a match to TRBD2. J lost 1 base, V lost 0 bases, and 3 bases had no gene match. CDR3 length: 16 amino acids. The germline CDR1 and CDR2 sequences are MGHRA and YSYEKL. The CDR3 bases are TGCGCCAGCAGCCAAGAGTCAGCGGGAGGCACAGATACGCAGTATTTT. Protein: CASSQESAGGTDTQYF.

This clonotype was observed a few times. The chain recombines TRBV11-2 with TRBJ2-5; no clear D. CDR3 length: 14 residues. The V gene's germline CDR1 is SGHAT and CDR2 FQNNGV. Trimming took off 5 bases at V and 2 bases at J, with 12 bases between the two ends. The CDR3 loop reads CASSPRLGQETQYF. In DNA form, the CDR3 reads TGTGCCAGCAGCCCCCGACTGGGACAAGAGACCCAGTACTTC.

This clonotype was detected only once. This chain links TRBV29-1 with TRBJ1-1, with D unclear. CDR1 is SQVTM and CDR2 is ANQGSEA in the germline V gene. V lost 7 bases and J 5 bases, leaving 8 bases between the germline ends. The CDR3 sequence is 10 residues long. The CDR3: CSAGRTEAFF. CDR3 bases: TGCAGCGCTGGACGTACTGAAGCTTTCTTT.

The chain recombines TRBV5-6 with TRBJ1-1; the match to TRBD1 covers 9 bases. Trimming took 1 base from V and 3 from J; bases not matched to a gene: 4. CDR1 SGHDT and CDR2 YYEEEE come from the germline V gene. CDR3 length: 15 residues. This CDR3 is CASSLNRDRDTEAFF. The CDR3 nucleotides read TGTGCCAGCAGCTTGAACCGGGACAGGGACACTGAAGCTTTCTTT.